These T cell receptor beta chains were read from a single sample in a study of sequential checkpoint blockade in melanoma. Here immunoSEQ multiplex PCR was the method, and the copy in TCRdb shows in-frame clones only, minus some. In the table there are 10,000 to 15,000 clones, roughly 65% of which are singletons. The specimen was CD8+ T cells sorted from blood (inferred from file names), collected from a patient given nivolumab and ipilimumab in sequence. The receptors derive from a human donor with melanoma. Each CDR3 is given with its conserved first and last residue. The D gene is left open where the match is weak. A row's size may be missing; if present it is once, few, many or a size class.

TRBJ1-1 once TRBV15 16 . TGTGCCACCAGCAGAGATTTAGAGACGGGGAACACTGAAGCTTTCTTT CATSRDLETGNTEAFF
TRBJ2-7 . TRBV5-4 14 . TGTGCCAGCAGCTTAGGGGGGGCCTCCTACGAGCAGTACTTC CASSLGGASYEQYF
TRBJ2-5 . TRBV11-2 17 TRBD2 TGTGCCAGCAGCTTCAATGTGTTACTAGCGGGAGGGGAGACCCAGTACTTC CASSFNVLLAGGETQYF
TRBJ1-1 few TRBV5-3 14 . TGTGCCAGAAGCTTGGCGCAGGAAAACACTGAAGCTTTCTTT CARSLAQENTEAFF
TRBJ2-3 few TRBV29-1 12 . TGCAGCGTTGCGGGGGATACAGATACGCAGTATTTT CSVAGDTDTQYF
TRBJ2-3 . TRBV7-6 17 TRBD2 TGTGCCAGCAGCTTATATACAGGGACTAGCGGCACAGATACGCAGTATTTT CASSLYTGTSGTDTQYF
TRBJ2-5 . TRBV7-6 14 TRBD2 TGTGCCAGCAGCTCAAGACTAGCCGTGGAGACCCAGTACTTC CASSSRLAVETQYF
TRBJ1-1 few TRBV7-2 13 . TGTGCCAGCAGCTTAGAGCTGAACACTGAAGCTTTCTTT CASSLELNTEAFF
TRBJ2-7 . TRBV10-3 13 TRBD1 TGTGCCACCAGGACAGGGGACAGCTACGAGCAGTACTTC CATRTGDSYEQYF
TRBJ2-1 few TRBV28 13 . TGTGCCAGCAGGGCAGGCCCCTACAATGAGCAGTTCTTC CASRAGPYNEQFF
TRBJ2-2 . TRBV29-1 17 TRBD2 TGCAGCGTTTTGGGACTAGCGGGAGGAGTGAGCACCGGGGAGCTGTTTTTT CSVLGLAGGVSTGELFF
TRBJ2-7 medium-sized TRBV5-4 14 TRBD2 TGTGCCGTACGACTAGCGGGCGACTCCTACGAGCAGTACTTC CAVRLAGDSYEQYF
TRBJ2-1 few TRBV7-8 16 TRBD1 TGTGCCAGCAGCTTAGGTCCCAGGGGGCTGGGCGATGAGCAGTTCTTC CASSLGPRGLGDEQFF
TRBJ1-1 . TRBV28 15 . TGTGCCAGCAGTTCCCTCAGGGGAGCGGACACTGAAGCTTTCTTT CASSSLRGADTEAFF
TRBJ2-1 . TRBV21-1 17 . TGTGCCAGCAGCCGCTACCTAGCTCACCATTCCGACAATGAGCAGTTCTTC CASSRYLAHHSDNEQFF
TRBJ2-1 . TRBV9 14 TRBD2 TGTGCCAGCAGCGTAGACGGGGAGGGCTATGAGCAGTTCTTC CASSVDGEGYEQFF
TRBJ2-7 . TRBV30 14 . TGTGCCTGGAGTATTAGCGGTCCCCGCGACGAGCAGTACTTC CAWSISGPRDEQYF
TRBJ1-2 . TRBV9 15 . TGTGCCAGCAGCGCCTCACGGGGGGCTTTTCATGGCTACACCTTC CASSASRGAFHGYTF
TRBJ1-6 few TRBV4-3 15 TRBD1 TGCGCCAGCAGCCACGGGACAGACCCCCATTCACCCCTCCACTTT CASSHGTDPHSPLHF
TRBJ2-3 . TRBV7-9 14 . TGTGCCAGCAGCCCAGAGGGTTGGGCAGATACGCAGTATTTT CASSPEGWADTQYF
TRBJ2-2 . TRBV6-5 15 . TGTGCCAGCAGATTTACCGGGACTTACACCGGGGAGCTGTTTTTT CASRFTGTYTGELFF
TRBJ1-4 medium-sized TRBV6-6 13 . TGTGCCAGCAGGCCCCAGGGTAATGAAAAACTGTTTTTT CASRPQGNEKLFF
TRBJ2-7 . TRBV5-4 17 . TGTGCCAGCAGCTTGCTCTTTTCACAGTCCTTAACCTACGAGCAGTACTTC CASSLLFSQSLTYEQYF
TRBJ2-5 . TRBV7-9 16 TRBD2 TGTGCCAGCAGCTTATACCCAGCGGGGGGAGAAGAGACCCAGTACTTC CASSLYPAGGEETQYF
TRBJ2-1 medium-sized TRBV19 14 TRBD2 TGTGCCAGTAGAATGGCGGGGGGCTACAATGAGCAGTTCTTC CASRMAGGYNEQFF
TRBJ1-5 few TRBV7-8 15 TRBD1 TGTGCCAGCAGCTTAGCCGGGACAGGGTATCAGCCCCAGCATTTT CASSLAGTGYQPQHF
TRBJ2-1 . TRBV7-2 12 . TGTGCCAGCAGCTTAATAGATTTTGAGCAGTTCTTC CASSLIDFEQFF
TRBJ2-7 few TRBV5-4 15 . TGTGCCAGCAGCGGCCCGGGGGTGAGCTCCTACGAGCAGTACTTC CASSGPGVSSYEQYF
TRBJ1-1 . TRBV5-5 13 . TGTGCCAGCAGCTTCCGGTCGAACACTGAAGCTTTCTTT CASSFRSNTEAFF
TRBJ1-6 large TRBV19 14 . TGTGCCAGTAGTAGGGGGCTCGGGAATTCACCCCTCCACTTT CASSRGLGNSPLHF
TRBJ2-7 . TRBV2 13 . TGTGCCAGCAGTGAAGGGGGCGCCTACGAGCAGTACTTC CASSEGGAYEQYF
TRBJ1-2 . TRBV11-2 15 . TGTGCCAGCAGCTTAACAGGGCACGAGTACTATGGCTACACCTTC CASSLTGHEYYGYTF
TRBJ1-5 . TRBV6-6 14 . TGTGCCAGCAGTCTTGAGGGAAAAAATCAGCCCCAGCATTTT CASSLEGKNQPQHF
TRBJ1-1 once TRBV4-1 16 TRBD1 TGCGCCAGCAGCCCTAGACAGGGGGCGCCCCGGACTGAAGCTTTCTTT CASSPRQGAPRTEAFF
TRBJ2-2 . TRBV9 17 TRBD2 TGTGCCAGCAGCGTAGTCCCGGCGGGGGGTAACACCGGGGAGCTGTTTTTT CASSVVPAGGNTGELFF
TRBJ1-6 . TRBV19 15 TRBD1 TGTGCCAGTACCAAGGGACAGGGCGTTAATTCACCCCTCCACTTT CASTKGQGVNSPLHF
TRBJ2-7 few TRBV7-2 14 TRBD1 TGTGCCAGCAGCTTTGGAACAGGGGGCGGCGAGCAGTACTTC CASSFGTGGGEQYF
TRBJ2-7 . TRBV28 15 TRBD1 TGTGCCAGCAGTTTAATGGGACAGCGATCCTACGAGCAGTACTTC CASSLMGQRSYEQYF
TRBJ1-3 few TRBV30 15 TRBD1 TGTGCCTGGAGAACAGGACAGGGGGCTGGGAACACCATATATTTT CAWRTGQGAGNTIYF
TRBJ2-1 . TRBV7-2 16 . TGTGCCAGCAGCTCTTCGCCCAAGAGCTCTTACAATGAGCAGTTCTTC CASSSSPKSSYNEQFF
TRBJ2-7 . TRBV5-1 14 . TGCGCCAGCAACTTAGACAGGCTTCCATACGAGCAGTACTTC CASNLDRLPYEQYF
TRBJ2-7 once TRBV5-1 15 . TGCGCCAGCAGCCCGGGGGCAGGGGGTTACTACGAGCAGTACTTC CASSPGAGGYYEQYF